The 11 T cell receptor beta chains reported below all come from one sample, sequenced in a study of OX40 agonist ivuxolimab in advanced cancers. Produced via immunoSEQ multiplex PCR; TCRdb's table is partial and in-frame only. The repertoire holds approximately 84,000 clones, with around 83% as singletons. The sample consisted of CD4+ or CD8+ T cells sorted from blood, taken in a trial of the OX40 agonist ivuxolimab. These receptor sequences come from an adult with an advanced solid tumor such as melanoma, head and neck, liver or kidney cancer.

The gene calls are TRBV2 and TRBJ2-1, with D possibly matching TRBD2 (6 bases). Trimming took off 3 bases at V and 5 bases at J, with 26 bases between the two ends. CDR3 length: 19 amino acids. The germline CDR1 and CDR2 sequences are SNHLY and FYNNEI. The CDR3 sequence: CASSDLWRATTNGNNEQFF. Here the CDR3 DNA reads TGTGCCAGCAGTGACCTCTGGAGGGCAACCACCAACGGGAACAATGAGCAGTTCTTC.

This clone was observed a single time. The chain recombines TRBV6-5 with TRBJ2-7, with 9 bases aligning to TRBD1. After removal of 7 bases from V and 2 bases from J, the junction contained 9 bases not matched to a gene. Germline V gives CDR1 MNHEY, CDR2 SVGAGI. This CDR3 comprises 15 residues. The CDR3 here is CASTETGGLPYEQYF. The CDR3 DNA reads TGTGCCAGCACTGAGACAGGGGGTCTTCCCTACGAGCAGTACTTC.

The chain combines TRBV27 with TRBJ1-6; D gene uncertain. There are 15 residues in the CDR3. Germline V gives CDR1 MNHEY, CDR2 SMNVEV (reference sequence). Trimming cost V 5 bases and J 5 bases, with 13 bases left between them. CDR3 region: CASSDEAINNSPLHF. The DNA for the CDR3 is TGTGCCAGCAGTGACGAGGCGATCAATAATTCACCCCTCCACTTT.

The chain employs TRBV11-1 and TRBJ2-5, with no clear D. V was shortened by 5 bases and J by 1 base, with 14 bases between the two germline ends. Looked up from germline, CDR1 is SGHAT and CDR2 is FQDESV (reference sequence). This CDR3 is built from 15 residues. The CDR3 loop reads CASSPNLAVQETQYF. The DNA for the CDR3 is TGTGCCAGCAGCCCAAATCTGGCGGTCCAAGAGACCCAGTACTTC.

In its sample, this clone was seen once. J is TRBJ2-6 and V is TRBV12-5, with D perhaps TRBD1 (6 bases). Germline CDR1 and CDR2: LGHNT and FRNRAP. CDR3 length equals 15 residues. V lost 2 bases to trimming and J lost 7 bases, with 12 bases between them. Written as DNA, the CDR3 is TGTGCTAGTGGTTTGCCAGGGGCTCAAGCCAACGTCCTGACTTTC. Protein sequence: CASGLPGAQANVLTF.

This clone was picked up a small number of times. V gene TRBV5-6 combines with J gene TRBJ1-5; D gene unclear. The CDR3 loop spans 12 amino acids. The V end lost 1 base, the J end lost 6 bases, and 5 bases lay between the germline ends. Germline V gene lookup returns CDR1 SGHDT and CDR2 YYEEEE. The CDR3 bases are TGTGCCAGCAGCTTGTGGGGTCAGCCCCAGCATTTT. Its protein is CASSLWGQPQHF.

The chain recombines TRBV27 with TRBJ2-2; tentatively, D is TRBD2 (5 bases). The CDR3 is made up of 17 amino acids. Germline CDR1 MNHEY, CDR2 SMNVEV (reference sequence). Trimming pared 5 bases from V and 4 bases from J, leaving 20 bases between. The CDR3 sequence: CASSPLGEWAGTGELFF. The CDR3 DNA is TGTGCCAGCAGTCCCCTCGGGGAGTGGGCTGGCACCGGGGAGCTGTTTTTT.

The chain joins TRBV9 to TRBJ2-7; 12 nucleotides agree with TRBD2. The CDR3 has 15 residues. CDR1 is SGDLS and CDR2 is YYNGEE in the germline V gene. V shed 2 bases and J 4 bases; nucleotides not matched to a gene: 4. CDR3 in DNA: TGTGCCAGCAGCGTGTCCGGGACTAGCGGGTACGAGCAGTACTTC. This codes for CASSVSGTSGYEQYF.

The rearrangement uses TRBV5-6 and TRBJ2-4; D tentatively reads TRBD1 or TRBD2 (7 bases each). Germline CDR1 is SGHDT and CDR2 is YYEEEE. The CDR3 extends over 19 amino acids. The V gene lost 4 bases and the J gene lost 6 bases, with 29 bases spanning the gap. In DNA, the CDR3 is TGTGCCAGCAGCGGAACCCGGGGCAGGGGGGGATCCCTTACAAACATTCAGTACTTC. The encoded protein is CASSGTRGRGGSLTNIQYF.

The chain employs TRBV30 and TRBJ2-7; 9 bases line up with TRBD1. The CDR3 sequence is 14 residues long. J lost 2 bases, V lost 2 bases, and 4 bases had no gene match. Germline-derived CDR1 and CDR2 are GTSNPN and SVGIG (reference sequence). The CDR3 region is CAWSPGQGPYEQYF. In DNA, the CDR3 is TGTGCCTGGAGTCCGGGACAGGGCCCCTACGAGCAGTACTTC.

The CDR3 DNA follows: TGTGCCAGCAGCGTAGAAAGTGGGAACCGAAACACCATATATTTT. This sequence encodes CASSVESGNRNTIYF. J is TRBJ1-3 and V is TRBV9; D is unclear. The CDR3 extends over 15 amino acids. With 0 bases removed from V and 5 bases from J, the gap between germline ends came to 12 bases. Looked up from germline, CDR1 is SGDLS and CDR2 is YYNGEE.